The clone carrying this TCR beta chain was observed a handful of times. Its antigen is still unknown. This record comes from a study of human T cells and chemical hapten exposure. General observations from the study: Sensitizing to DPC left TCRs with a frequency above 1 in 1000 unaltered.

Time point denoted: pre-sensitization, week 0. Treatment indicated: therapeutic diphenylcyclopropenone sensitization with weekly scalp DPC. Trimming shortened V by 3 bases and J by 11 bases, and 10 bases separated the two germline ends. The CDR3 covers 11 residues. Per germline, CDR1 SNHLY and CDR2 FYNNEI. One entry per CDR3 protein, called by TCRdb with MiXCR from the RACE reads. The sample gives more than 55,000 distinct CDR3 sequences, around 11% of which show up once; around 3.9% is in the top ten. The chain employs TRBV2 and TRBJ1-2, with unresolved D. This TCR derives from a woman in her forties with alopecia areata. Some clones in this sample may be carry-over from other donors' samples. Here the sequenced sample was whole blood, taken in connection with sensitization to the hapten diphenylcyclopropenone (DPC). The CDR3 nucleotides are TGTGCCAGCAGTGACGGCCAGGTATACACCTTC. Its translation is CASSDGQVYTF.